This TCR beta chain was recorded in a study of a mutant IDH1 vaccine in newly diagnosed glioma. Here immunoSEQ multiplex PCR was the method, and the copy in TCRdb shows in-frame clones only, minus some. Of approximately 76,000 clones listed, 75% to 95% are singletons. The sample's time point: week 5, during vaccination. The study gave 300 ug of mutant IDH1 20-mer peptide per vaccine dose, with topical imiquimod. In this sample, this clone turned up once. Its antigen is still unknown. This specimen consisted of PBMCs, obtained from a glioma patient whose treatment included an IDH1 peptide vaccine. This sequence originates from a woman aged 45-65 years with glioma.

CDR3 nucleotide sequence: TGTGCCAGCAGTGACGGAGGGAGGGACAATCAGCCCCAGCATTTT. Its translation is CASSDGGRDNQPQHF. This chain connects TRBV6-4 to TRBJ1-5; D not resolved. Trimming shortened V by 2 bases and J by 3 bases, and 11 bases separated the two germline ends. Germline values: CDR1 MRHNA, CDR2 SNTAGT. The CDR3 totals 15 residues.